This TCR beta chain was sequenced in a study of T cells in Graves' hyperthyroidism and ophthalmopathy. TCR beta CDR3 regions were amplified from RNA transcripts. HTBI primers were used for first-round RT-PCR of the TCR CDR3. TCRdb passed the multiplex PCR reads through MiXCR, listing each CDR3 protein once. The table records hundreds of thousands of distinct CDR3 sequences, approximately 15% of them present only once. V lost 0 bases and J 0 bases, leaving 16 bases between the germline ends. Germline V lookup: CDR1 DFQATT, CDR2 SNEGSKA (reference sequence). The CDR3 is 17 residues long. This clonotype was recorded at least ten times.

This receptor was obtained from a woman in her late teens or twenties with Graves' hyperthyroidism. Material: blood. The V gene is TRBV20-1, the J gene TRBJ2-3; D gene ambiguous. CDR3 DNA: TGCAGTGCTAGAGATCCTGGGTCACCAACTAGCACAGATACGCAGTATTTT. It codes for CSARDPGSPTSTDTQYF.